The next 15 T cell receptor beta chains were all read from a single sample in a study of cytomegalovirus exposure and HLA in healthy donors. PCR primers comprised 60 Vbeta and 13 Jbeta primers. Sequenced by immunoSEQ multiplex PCR; TCRdb stores in-frame clones only, minus some. The profile shows some 98,000 clones, under 85% of them singletons. The source material was PBMCs. The receptors derive from a man aged 18-30 years in good health and CMV-seropositive.

The V gene is TRBV19, the J gene TRBJ1-2, with D maybe TRBD1 (6 bases). V was shortened by 7 bases and J by 2 bases, with 11 bases between the two germline ends. CDR3 length equals 13 residues. In germline, CDR1 is LNHDA, CDR2 SQIVND (reference sequence). CDR3 DNA: TGTGCCAGTATGAGTACAGGGAACTATGGCTACACCTTC. This gives the protein CASMSTGNYGYTF.

This chain joins TRBV5-6 and TRBJ2-7; 8 positions agree with TRBD1. Germline V gives CDR1 SGHDT, CDR2 YYEEEE. The CDR3 is 17 amino acids. With 0 bases clipped from V and 0 bases from J, the junction kept 8 bases outside the gene matches. The CDR3 here is CASSLDWQGAASYEQYF. For the CDR3, the DNA is TGTGCCAGCAGCTTGGATTGGCAGGGGGCGGCCTCCTACGAGCAGTACTTC.

The rearrangement uses TRBV30 and TRBJ2-3; 8 bases match TRBD2. The CDR3 totals 14 residues. The ends lost 3 bases at V and 2 bases at J; junction bases unmatched: 4. CDR1 is GTSNPN and CDR2 is SVGIG in the germline V gene (reference sequence). The CDR3 DNA reads TGTGCCTGGAGGACTAGCGCCGCCACAGATACGCAGTATTTT. This gives the protein CAWRTSAATDTQYF. The full variable domain, with the rest looked up from reference TRBV30 and TRBJ2-3, is SQTIHQWPATLVQPVGSPLSLECTVEGTSNPNLYWYRQAAGRGLQLLFYSVGIGQISSEVPQNLSASRPQDRQFILSSKKLLLSDSGFYLCAWRTSAATDTQYFGPGTRLTVL.

V gene TRBV4-2 combines with J gene TRBJ1-3; D is unresolved. This CDR3 is 13 amino acids long. Trimming pared 5 bases from V and 8 bases from J, leaving 13 bases between. Germline V gives CDR1 LGHNA, CDR2 YNFKEQ. The CDR3 DNA reads as TGTGCCAGCAGCAAAGTCATAGAGGACACCATATATTTT. As protein: CASSKVIEDTIYF.

As for this clone: This sample also contains other DNA sequences that code for the same CDR3. The rearrangement uses TRBV29-1 and TRBJ2-1; 16 bases are shared with TRBD2. This CDR3 spans 18 amino acids. J gave up 0 bases and V 5 bases, and 7 bases lay outside the gene matches. Germline V CDR1 and CDR2: SQVTM, ANQGSEA. Here the CDR3 reads CSVKGLAGGRSSYNEQFF. The CDR3 DNA reads as TGCAGCGTTAAGGGACTAGCGGGGGGGAGGAGCTCCTACAATGAGCAGTTCTTC.

This clone was picked up a small number of times. J is TRBJ1-6 and V is TRBV5-1, with D possibly matching TRBD1 (5 bases). CDR1 and CDR2 from the germline V gene are SGHRS and YFSETQ. The CDR3 covers 15 residues. V gave up 0 bases and J gave up 10 bases, with 14 bases separating them. CDR3 sequence reads: CASSLEGRDSSPLHF. The CDR3 DNA is TGCGCCAGCAGCTTGGAAGGCAGGGATTCATCACCCCTCCACTTT.

This chain joins TRBV7-3 and TRBJ2-3; weak D call: TRBD2 (5 bases). The CDR3 length is 13 residues. CDR1 and CDR2 from the germline V gene are SGHTA and FQGTGA. The V end was cut by 6 bases, the J end by 4 bases, with 11 bases between. DNA of the CDR3: TGTGCCAGCAGTATTCGGGGAGCAGATACGCAGTATTTT. This gives the protein CASSIRGADTQYF.

This clone showed up just a few times. The chain joins TRBV4-1 to TRBJ2-3, with D uncertain. The germline V gene encodes CDR1 MGHRA and CDR2 YSYEKL. The V end was cut by 1 base, the J end by 7 bases, with 6 bases between. The CDR3 contains 12 residues. CDR3 protein: CASSQVGNTQYF. The CDR3 DNA follows: TGCGCCAGCAGCCAAGTCGGTAATACGCAGTATTTT.

This chain joins TRBV27 and TRBJ1-1; TRBD1 aligns across 7 bases. The CDR3 loop spans 14 amino acids. The junction had 6 bases not matched to a gene; V was cut back by 7 bases and J by 1 base. Germline assignment: CDR1 MNHEY and CDR2 SMNVEV (reference sequence). CDR3 amino acids: CASTTHRGNTEAFF. In DNA form, the CDR3 reads TGTGCCAGCACCACCCACAGGGGGAACACTGAAGCTTTCTTT.

The chain links TRBV7-2 to TRBJ1-6; perhaps TRBD1 as D (5 bases). CDR1 and CDR2 (germline): SGHTA, FQGNSA. The CDR3 length is 16 residues. V lost 2 bases to trimming and J lost 2 bases, with 10 bases between them. The CDR3 protein is CASSLITGAYNSPLHF. In DNA form, the CDR3 reads TGTGCCAGCAGCTTAATAACAGGAGCCTATAATTCACCCCTCCACTTT.

The chain has TRBV6-4 and TRBJ1-3; D is undetermined. Germline CDR1 MRHNA, CDR2 SNTAGT. The CDR3 has 15 residues. Trimming removed 5 bases at V and 4 bases at J, with 15 bases between. The chain's CDR3 is CASSRQEAMGNTIYF. In DNA, the CDR3 is TGTGCCAGCAGTCGCCAGGAGGCTATGGGAAACACCATATATTTT.

The chain is built from TRBV18 and TRBJ2-7; no firm D call. This CDR3 has 14 residues. Germline-derived CDR1 and CDR2 are KGHSH and LQKENI. V lost 2 bases to trimming and J lost 2 bases, with 10 bases between them. CDR3 loop: CASSPRTEAYEQYF. For the CDR3, the DNA is TGTGCCAGCTCACCAAGAACAGAAGCCTACGAGCAGTACTTC.

This clone was seen only a few times. This sequence joins TRBV7-6 and TRBJ1-1, with D possibly TRBD1 on 5 matching bases. With 5 bases removed from V and 4 bases from J, the gap between germline ends came to 14 bases. The CDR3 sequence is 14 residues long. CDR1 SGHVS and CDR2 FNYEAQ come from the germline V gene. CDR3 region: CASSPAGGVTEAFF. The CDR3 nucleotides are TGTGCCAGCAGCCCCGCCGGGGGTGTCACTGAAGCTTTCTTT. Full variable domain (missing parts from reference TRBV7-6 and TRBJ1-1): GAGVSQSPRYKVTKRGQDVALRCDPISGHVSLYWYRQALGQGPEFLTYFNYEAQQDKSGLPNDRFSAERPEGSISTLTIQRTEQRDSAMYRCASSPAGGVTEAFFGQGTRLTVV.

The rearrangement joins TRBV6-6 to TRBJ2-1; TRBD1 aligns across 8 bases. The CDR3 has 12 amino acids. CDR1 and CDR2 (germline): MNHNY, SVGAGI (reference sequence). J gave up 8 bases and V 5 bases, and 2 bases lay outside the gene matches. This chain's CDR3 is CASSGQGHEQFF. CDR3 in DNA: TGTGCCAGCAGTGGACAGGGCCATGAGCAGTTCTTC.

The chain is built from TRBV5-6 and TRBJ1-4, with D possibly TRBD1 on 5 matching bases. The germline V gene has CDR1 SGHDT and CDR2 YYEEEE. V was cut by 3 bases and J by 6 bases, with 9 bases left in between. The CDR3 length is 13 residues. The CDR3 sequence is CASSSDIDEKLFF. In DNA, the CDR3 is TGTGCCAGCAGCTCGGACATCGATGAAAAACTGTTTTTT.